Listed here are 13 T cell receptor beta chains from one sample, sequenced in a study of cytomegalovirus exposure and HLA in healthy donors. PCR involved 60 Vbeta and 13 Jbeta primers. The repertoire was sequenced with immunoSEQ multiplex PCR; TCRdb's copy has only in-frame clones and lacks some. The data show 95,000 to 150,000 clones, roughly 80% seen once. The sequencing sample was made of PBMCs. The receptors were gathered from a man younger than 40 in good health and CMV-seronegative.

The chain carries TRBV28 and TRBJ2-2; maybe TRBD2 (6 bases). Germline assignment: CDR1 MDHEN and CDR2 SYDVKM. The CDR3 has 14 amino acids. V was shortened by 3 bases and J by 1 base, with 6 bases between the two germline ends. The CDR3 loop reads CASSLGGNTGELFF. CDR3 in DNA: TGTGCCAGCAGTTTGGGGGGGAACACCGGGGAGCTGTTTTTT.

J is TRBJ2-2 and V is TRBV5-1; the D gene is possibly TRBD1 (5 bases). Per the germline V gene, CDR1 is SGHRS and CDR2 is YFSETQ. This CDR3 is 16 amino acids long. The V gene lost 2 bases and the J gene lost 0 bases, with 11 bases spanning the gap. CDR3 residues: CASSFLDRANTGELFF. CDR3 sequence (DNA): TGCGCCAGCAGCTTCCTAGACAGAGCGAACACCGGGGAGCTGTTTTTT.

This rearrangement joins TRBV27 to TRBJ2-7; D unresolved. V gave up 5 bases and J gave up 1 base, with 12 bases separating them. The CDR3 is made up of 14 amino acids. Germline lookup yields CDR1 MNHEY and CDR2 SMNVEV (reference sequence). DNA of the CDR3: TGTGCCAGCAGTCCATCGCCAGATTCCTACGAGCAGTACTTC. It yields the protein CASSPSPDSYEQYF.

This chain connects TRBV19 to TRBJ2-5; D perhaps matches TRBD2 (6 bases). Germline assignment: CDR1 LNHDA and CDR2 SQIVND (reference sequence). Trimming shortened V by 6 bases and J by 0 bases, and 17 bases separated the two germline ends. The CDR3 covers 16 residues. CDR3 bases: TGTGCCAGTAGGCCCCGGGGGACTCGGTACCAAGAGACCCAGTACTTC. It yields the protein CASRPRGTRYQETQYF.

V and J are TRBV6-5 and TRBJ1-2; D gene ambiguous. V was cut by 6 bases and J by 0 bases, with 11 bases left in between. The germline V gene encodes CDR1 MNHEY and CDR2 SVGAGI. This CDR3 is 14 amino acids long. The CDR3 sequence: CASRHSTANYGYTF. In DNA, the CDR3 is TGTGCCAGCAGGCACTCCACCGCTAACTATGGCTACACCTTC.

The chain combines TRBV6-5 with TRBJ2-1, with 8 bases matching TRBD1. The CDR3 is 15 residues long. The V and J ends lost 7 bases and 9 bases, in that order; junction bases with no gene match: 14. Germline CDR1 is MNHEY and CDR2 is SVGAGI. The CDR3 DNA follows: TGTGCCAGCACCCAAACAGGGGGTTCGGTCGGTGAGCAGTTCTTC. Its translation is CASTQTGGSVGEQFF.

This chain links TRBV6-4 with TRBJ1-6; no clear D gene. V was trimmed by 3 bases and J by 7 bases, leaving 10 bases between them. CDR1 and CDR2 (germline): MRHNA, SNTAGT. The CDR3 is made up of 14 amino acids. CDR3 region: CASSETGGNSPLHF. CDR3 nucleotides: TGTGCCAGCAGTGAGACGGGAGGGAATTCACCCCTCCACTTT.

The gene calls are TRBV2 and TRBJ1-4; 8 bases are a match to TRBD1. The length of the CDR3 is 15 residues. Germline lookup yields CDR1 SNHLY and CDR2 FYNNEI. Unmatched junction bases numbered 7, after V lost 2 bases and J lost 8 bases. Written as DNA, the CDR3 is TGTGCCAGCAGTGAAAGGGTGACAGGGGTAGAAAAACTGTTTTTT. It translates to CASSERVTGVEKLFF. Full variable domain (remainder filled in from reference TRBV2 and TRBJ1-4): EPEVTQTPSHQVTQMGQEVILRCVPISNHLYFYWYRQILGQKVEFLVSFYNNEISEKSEIFDDQFSVERPDGSNFTLKIRSTKLEDSAMYFCASSERVTGVEKLFFGSGTQLSVL.

The count of this clone is one. This sequence joins TRBV29-1 and TRBJ1-2; 8 bases agree with TRBD1. The CDR3 totals 14 residues. The junction had 5 bases not matched to a gene; V was cut back by 1 base and J by 4 bases. Germline CDR1 and CDR2: SQVTM and ANQGSEA. DNA of the CDR3: TGCAGCGTTGAAGGAGGGACAGGAGTCTATGGCTACACCTTC. It translates to CSVEGGTGVYGYTF.

This chain connects TRBV15 to TRBJ1-2, with 8 bases fitting TRBD1. Germline V gives CDR1 LNHNV, CDR2 YYDKDF (reference sequence). The CDR3 runs 16 residues. V was clipped by 5 bases and J by 4 bases; unmatched bases: 12. The CDR3: CATSRSTRGPAYGYTF. For the CDR3, the DNA is TGTGCCACCAGCCGAAGCACCAGGGGGCCGGCCTATGGCTACACCTTC.

CDR3 sequence: CASRVSGGAYNEQFF. CDR3 DNA: TGTGCCAGCAGAGTTAGCGGGGGGGCCTACAATGAGCAGTTCTTC. The V gene is TRBV6-1, the J gene TRBJ2-1; TRBD2 matches 11 bases. V was clipped by 6 bases and J by 2 bases; unmatched bases: 3. The CDR3 is 15 amino acids. The germline V gene has CDR1 MNHNS and CDR2 SASEGT.

This clone came up a few times. CDR3 loop: CASSPRGQGSTDTQYF. The CDR3 DNA follows: TGTGCCAGCAGTCCGCGGGGACAGGGGAGCACAGATACGCAGTATTTT. This rearrangement joins TRBV2 to TRBJ2-3, with TRBD1 identical over 10 bases. The V gene end was trimmed by 5 bases and the J gene end by 0 bases; junction bases not matched to a gene: 5. The germline gives CDR1 SNHLY, CDR2 FYNNEI. The CDR3 is 16 amino acids.

A single count supports this clone. J is TRBJ1-3 and V is TRBV5-1; 7 nucleotides align to TRBD1. Germline loops: CDR1 SGHRS, CDR2 YFSETQ. This CDR3 contains 15 residues. V dropped 1 base and J dropped 4; count of bases not matched to a gene: 5. The CDR3 DNA follows: TGCGCCAGCAGCTTGACACCGGGACAGGGAAACACCATATATTTT. This encodes CASSLTPGQGNTIYF.